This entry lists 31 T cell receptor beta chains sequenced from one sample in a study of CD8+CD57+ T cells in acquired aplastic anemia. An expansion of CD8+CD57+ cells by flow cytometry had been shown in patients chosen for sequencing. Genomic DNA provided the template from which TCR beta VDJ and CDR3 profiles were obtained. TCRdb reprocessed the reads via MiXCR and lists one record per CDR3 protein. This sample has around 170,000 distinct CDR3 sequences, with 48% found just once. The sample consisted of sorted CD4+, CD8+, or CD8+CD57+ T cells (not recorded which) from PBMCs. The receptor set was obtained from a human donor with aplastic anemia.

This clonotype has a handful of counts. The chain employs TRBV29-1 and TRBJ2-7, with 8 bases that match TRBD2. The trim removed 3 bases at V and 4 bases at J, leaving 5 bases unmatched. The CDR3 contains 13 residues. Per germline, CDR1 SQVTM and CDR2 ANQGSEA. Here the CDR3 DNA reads TGCAGCGTTGAGCTAGCGGGTGGGTACGAGCAGTACTTC. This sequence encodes CSVELAGGYEQYF.

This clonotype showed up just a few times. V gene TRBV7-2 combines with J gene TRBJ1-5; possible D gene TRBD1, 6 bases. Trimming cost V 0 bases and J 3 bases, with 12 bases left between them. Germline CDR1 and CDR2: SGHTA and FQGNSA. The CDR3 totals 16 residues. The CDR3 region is CASSLAAGAPNQPQHF. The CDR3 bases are TGTGCCAGCAGCTTAGCGGCGGGGGCGCCCAATCAGCCCCAGCATTTT.

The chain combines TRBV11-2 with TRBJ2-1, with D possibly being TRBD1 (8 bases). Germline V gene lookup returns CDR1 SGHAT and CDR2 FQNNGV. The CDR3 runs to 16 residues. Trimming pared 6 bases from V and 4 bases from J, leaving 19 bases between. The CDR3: CASRQGRGTGYNEQFF. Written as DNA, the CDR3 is TGTGCCAGCAGGCAGGGGAGGGGGACAGGTTACAATGAGCAGTTCTTC.

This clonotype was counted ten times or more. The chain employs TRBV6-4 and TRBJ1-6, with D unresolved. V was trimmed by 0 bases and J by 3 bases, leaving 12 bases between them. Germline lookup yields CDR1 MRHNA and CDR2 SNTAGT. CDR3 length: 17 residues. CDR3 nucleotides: TGTGCCAGCAGTGACTCGAACCAGGACGACTATAATTCACCCCTCCACTTT. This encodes CASSDSNQDDYNSPLHF.

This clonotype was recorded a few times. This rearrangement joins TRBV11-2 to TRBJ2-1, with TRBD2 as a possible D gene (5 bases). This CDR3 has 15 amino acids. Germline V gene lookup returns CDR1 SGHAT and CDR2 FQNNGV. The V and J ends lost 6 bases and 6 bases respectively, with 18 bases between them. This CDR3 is CASRGESRSFNEQFF. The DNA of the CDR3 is TGTGCCAGCAGGGGAGAGAGCAGAAGTTTCAATGAGCAGTTCTTC.

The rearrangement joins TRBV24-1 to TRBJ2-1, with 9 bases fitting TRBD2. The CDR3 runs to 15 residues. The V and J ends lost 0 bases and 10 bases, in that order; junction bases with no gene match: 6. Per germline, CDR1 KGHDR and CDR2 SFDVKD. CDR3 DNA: TGTGCCACCAGTGATTTGGCGGGAGGGTTGAAGGAGCAGTTCTTC. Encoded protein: CATSDLAGGLKEQFF.

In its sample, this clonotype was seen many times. The CDR3 coding sequence is TGTGCCAGCATACCCAACCGGGGCAGTGAGCAGTACTTC. It encodes CASIPNRGSEQYF. The rearrangement uses TRBV6-1 and TRBJ2-7; tentatively, D is TRBD1 or TRBD2 (5 bases each). The CDR3 has 13 residues. V lost 7 bases, J lost 7 bases, and 17 bases lay in between. Germline V gene data show CDR1 as MNHNS and CDR2 as SASEGT.

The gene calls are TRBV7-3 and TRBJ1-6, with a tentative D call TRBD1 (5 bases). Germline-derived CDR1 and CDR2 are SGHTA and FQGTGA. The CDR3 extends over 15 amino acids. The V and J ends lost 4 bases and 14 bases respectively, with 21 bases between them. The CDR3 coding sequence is TGTGCCAGCAGCTCCACAGGCGCGTTGGGGTCAACCCTCCACTTT. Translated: CASSSTGALGSTLHF.

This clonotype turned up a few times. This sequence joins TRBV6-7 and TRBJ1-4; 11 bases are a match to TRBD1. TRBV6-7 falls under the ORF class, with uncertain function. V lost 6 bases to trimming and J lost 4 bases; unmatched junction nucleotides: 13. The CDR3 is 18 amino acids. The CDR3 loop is CASSRTGGASFGNEKLFF. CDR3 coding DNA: TGTGCCAGCAGCCGGACAGGGGGCGCCTCTTTCGGTAATGAAAAACTGTTTTTT.

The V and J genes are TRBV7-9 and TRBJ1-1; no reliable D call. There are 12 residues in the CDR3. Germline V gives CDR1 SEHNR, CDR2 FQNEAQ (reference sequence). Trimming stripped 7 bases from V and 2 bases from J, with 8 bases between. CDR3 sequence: CASIGLNTEAFF. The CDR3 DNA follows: TGTGCCAGCATCGGACTCAACACTGAAGCTTTCTTT.

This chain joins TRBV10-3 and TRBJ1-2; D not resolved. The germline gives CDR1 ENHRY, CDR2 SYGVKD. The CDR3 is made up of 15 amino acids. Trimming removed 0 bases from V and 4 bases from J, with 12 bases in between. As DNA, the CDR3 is TGTGCCATCAGTGAGTCCGCGACGGCTCCCTATGGCTACACCTTC. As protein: CAISESATAPYGYTF.

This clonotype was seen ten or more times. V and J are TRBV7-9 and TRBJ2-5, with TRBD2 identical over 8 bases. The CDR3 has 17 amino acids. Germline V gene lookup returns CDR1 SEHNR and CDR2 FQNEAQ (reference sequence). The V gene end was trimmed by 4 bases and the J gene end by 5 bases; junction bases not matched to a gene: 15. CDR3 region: CASSSTGGLGGRETQYF. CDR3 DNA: TGTGCCAGCAGCTCGACGGGGGGGCTAGGGGGTCGGGAGACCCAGTACTTC. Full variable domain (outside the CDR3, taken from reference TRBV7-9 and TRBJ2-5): DTGVSQNPRHKITKRGQNVTFRCDPISEHNRLYWYRQTLGQGPEFLTYFQNEAQLEKSRLLSDRFSAERPKGSFSTLEIQRTEQGDSAMYLCASSSTGGLGGRETQYFGPGTRLLVL.

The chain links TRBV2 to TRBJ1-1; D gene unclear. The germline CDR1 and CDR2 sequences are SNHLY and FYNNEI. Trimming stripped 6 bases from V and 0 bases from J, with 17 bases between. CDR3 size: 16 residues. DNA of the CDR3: TGTGCCAGCAGCCCCCGGGGAGGGCCGATGAACACTGAAGCTTTCTTT. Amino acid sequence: CASSPRGGPMNTEAFF.

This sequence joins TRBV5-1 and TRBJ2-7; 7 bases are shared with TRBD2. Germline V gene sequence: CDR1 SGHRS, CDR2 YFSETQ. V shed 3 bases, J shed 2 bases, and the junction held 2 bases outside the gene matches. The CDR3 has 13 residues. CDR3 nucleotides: TGCGCCAGCAGCTGGGGGGGTACCTACGAGCAGTACTTC. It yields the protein CASSWGGTYEQYF.

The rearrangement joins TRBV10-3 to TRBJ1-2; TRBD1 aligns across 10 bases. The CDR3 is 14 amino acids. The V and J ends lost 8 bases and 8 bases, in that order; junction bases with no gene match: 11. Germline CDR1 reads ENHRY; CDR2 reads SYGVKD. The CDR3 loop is CAIDQGGTGDGYTF. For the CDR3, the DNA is TGTGCCATCGACCAAGGGGGGACAGGGGACGGCTACACCTTC.

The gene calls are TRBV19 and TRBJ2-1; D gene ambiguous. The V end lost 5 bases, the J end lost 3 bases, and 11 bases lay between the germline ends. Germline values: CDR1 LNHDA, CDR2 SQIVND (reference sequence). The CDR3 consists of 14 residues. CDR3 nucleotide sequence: TGTGCCAGTAGTCCCTGGGCCTACTACAATGAGCAGTTCTTC. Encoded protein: CASSPWAYYNEQFF.

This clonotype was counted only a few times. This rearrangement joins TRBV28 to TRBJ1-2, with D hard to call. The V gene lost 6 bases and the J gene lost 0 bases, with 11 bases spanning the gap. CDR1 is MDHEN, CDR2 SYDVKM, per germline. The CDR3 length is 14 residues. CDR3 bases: TGTGCCAGCAGGGAGGCGTCTGCTAACTATGGCTACACCTTC. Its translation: CASREASANYGYTF.

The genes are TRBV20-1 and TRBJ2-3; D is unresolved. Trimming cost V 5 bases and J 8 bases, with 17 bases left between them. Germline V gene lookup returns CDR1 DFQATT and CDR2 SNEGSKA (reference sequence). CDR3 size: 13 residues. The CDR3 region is CSAATQHSSTQYF. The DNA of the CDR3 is TGCAGTGCTGCCACTCAACACAGTAGTACGCAGTATTTT.

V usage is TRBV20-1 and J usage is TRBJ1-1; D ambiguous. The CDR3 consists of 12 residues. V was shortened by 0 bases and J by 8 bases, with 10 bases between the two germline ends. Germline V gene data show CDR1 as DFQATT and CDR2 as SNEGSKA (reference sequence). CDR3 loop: CSAREDIREAFF. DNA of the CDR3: TGCAGTGCTAGAGAAGACATTAGAGAAGCTTTCTTT.

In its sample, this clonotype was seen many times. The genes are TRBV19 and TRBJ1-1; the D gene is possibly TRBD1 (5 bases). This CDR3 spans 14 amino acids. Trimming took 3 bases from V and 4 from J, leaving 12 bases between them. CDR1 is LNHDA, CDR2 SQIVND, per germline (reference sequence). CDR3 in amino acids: CASSISGLGTEAFF. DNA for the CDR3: TGTGCCAGTAGTATTTCAGGGTTGGGCACTGAAGCTTTCTTT.

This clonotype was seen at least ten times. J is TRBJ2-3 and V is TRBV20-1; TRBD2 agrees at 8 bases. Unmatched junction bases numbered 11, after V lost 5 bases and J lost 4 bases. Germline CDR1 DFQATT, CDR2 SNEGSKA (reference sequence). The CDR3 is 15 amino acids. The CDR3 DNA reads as TGCAGTGCTTCCCTCCGAAGCGGGAGACCAGATACGCAGTATTTT. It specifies CSASLRSGRPDTQYF.

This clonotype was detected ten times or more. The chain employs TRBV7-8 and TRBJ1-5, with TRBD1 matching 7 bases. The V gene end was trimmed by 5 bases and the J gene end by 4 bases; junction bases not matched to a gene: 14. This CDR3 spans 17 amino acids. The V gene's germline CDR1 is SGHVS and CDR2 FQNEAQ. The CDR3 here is CASSHPGNRGKNQPQHF. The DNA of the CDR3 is TGTGCCAGCAGCCACCCGGGAAACAGGGGCAAGAATCAGCCCCAGCATTTT.

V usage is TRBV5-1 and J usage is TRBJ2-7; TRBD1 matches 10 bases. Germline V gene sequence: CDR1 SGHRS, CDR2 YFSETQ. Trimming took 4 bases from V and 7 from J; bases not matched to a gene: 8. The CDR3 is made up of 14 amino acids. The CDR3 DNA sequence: TGCGCCAGCAGCCCCGGACAGGGGGGGCGAGAGCAGTACTTC. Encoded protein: CASSPGQGGREQYF. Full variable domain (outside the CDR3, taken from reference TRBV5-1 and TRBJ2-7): KAGVTQTPRYLIKTRGQQVTLSCSPISGHRSVSWYQQTPGQGLQFLFEYFSETQRNKGNFPGRFSGRQFSNSRSEMNVSTLELGDSALYLCASSPGQGGREQYFGPGTRLTVT.

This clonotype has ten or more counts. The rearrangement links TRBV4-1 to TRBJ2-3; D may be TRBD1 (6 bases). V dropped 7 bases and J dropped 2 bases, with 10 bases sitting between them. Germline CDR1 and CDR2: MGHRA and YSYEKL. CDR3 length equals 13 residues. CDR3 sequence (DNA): TGCGCCAGCACAGACAGGCACACAGATACGCAGTATTTT. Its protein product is CASTDRHTDTQYF.

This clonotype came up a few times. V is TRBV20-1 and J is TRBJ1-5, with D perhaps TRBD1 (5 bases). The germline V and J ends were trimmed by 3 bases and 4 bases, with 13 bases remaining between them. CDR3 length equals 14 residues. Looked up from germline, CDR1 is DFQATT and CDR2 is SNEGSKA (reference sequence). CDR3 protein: CSASQGTGNQPQHF. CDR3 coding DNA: TGCAGTGCTAGTCAAGGGACGGGTAATCAGCCCCAGCATTTT.

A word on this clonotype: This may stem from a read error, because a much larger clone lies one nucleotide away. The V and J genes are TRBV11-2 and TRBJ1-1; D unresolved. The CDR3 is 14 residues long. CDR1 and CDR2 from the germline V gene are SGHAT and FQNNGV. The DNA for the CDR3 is TGTGCCAGCAGCTTAGTGAACCGGGTGACTGCAGCTTTCTTT. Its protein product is CASSLVNRVTAAFF.

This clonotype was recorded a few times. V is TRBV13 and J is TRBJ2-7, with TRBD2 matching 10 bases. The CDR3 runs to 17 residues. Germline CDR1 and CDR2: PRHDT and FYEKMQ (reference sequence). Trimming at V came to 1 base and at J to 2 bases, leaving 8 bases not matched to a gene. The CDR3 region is CASSLVASGSPPYEQYF. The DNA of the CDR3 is TGTGCCAGCAGCTTAGTAGCTAGCGGGAGCCCCCCCTACGAGCAGTACTTC.

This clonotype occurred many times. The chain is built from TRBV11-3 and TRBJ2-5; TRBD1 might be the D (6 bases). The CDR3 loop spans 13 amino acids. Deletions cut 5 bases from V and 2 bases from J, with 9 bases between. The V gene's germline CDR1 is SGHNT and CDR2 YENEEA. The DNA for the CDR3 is TGTGCCAGCAGCCGACAGGCGCAAGAGACCCAGTACTTC. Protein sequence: CASSRQAQETQYF. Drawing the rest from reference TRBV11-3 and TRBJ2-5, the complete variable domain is EAGVVQSPRYKIIEKKQPVAFWCNPISGHNTLYWYLQNLGQGPELLIRYENEEAVDDSQLPKDRFSAERLKGVDSTLKIQPAELGDSAVYLCASSRQAQETQYFGPGTRLLVL.

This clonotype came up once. As DNA, the CDR3 is TGTGCCAGCGGAGGCGGCCAAGAGACCCAGTACTTC. It encodes CASGGGQETQYF. The chain joins TRBV7-2 to TRBJ2-5; D possibly corresponds to TRBD2 (5 bases). Germline CDR1 SGHTA, CDR2 FQGNSA. This CDR3 has 12 residues. Deletions cut 8 bases from V and 1 base from J, with 8 bases between.

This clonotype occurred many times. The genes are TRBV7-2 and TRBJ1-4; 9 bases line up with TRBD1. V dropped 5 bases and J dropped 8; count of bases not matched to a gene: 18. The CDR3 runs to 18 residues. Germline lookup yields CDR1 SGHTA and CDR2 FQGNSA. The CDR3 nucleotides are TGTGCCAGCAGCGCCACTTTCACAGGGGGCGCGATTCGGGAAAAACTGTTTTTT. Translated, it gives CASSATFTGGAIREKLFF. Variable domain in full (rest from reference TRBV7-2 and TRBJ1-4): GAGVSQSPSNKVTEKGKDVELRCDPISGHTALYWYRQSLGQGLEFLIYFQGNSAPDKSGLPSDRFSAERTGGSVSTLTIQRTQQEDSAVYLCASSATFTGGAIREKLFFGSGTQLSVL.

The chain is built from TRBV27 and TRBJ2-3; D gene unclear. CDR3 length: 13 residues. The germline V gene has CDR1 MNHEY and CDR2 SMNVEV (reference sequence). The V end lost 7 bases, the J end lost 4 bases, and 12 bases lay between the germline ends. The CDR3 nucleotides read TGTGCCAGCATATACCGGGCGGCAGATACGCAGTATTTT. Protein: CASIYRAADTQYF.